A single sample is the source of the 20 T cell receptor beta chains below, sequenced in a study of OX40 agonist ivuxolimab in advanced cancers. Libraries were prepared by immunoSEQ multiplex PCR; TCRdb keeps only in-frame clonotypes and omits some of them. The sample records tens of thousands of clones, about 92% being singletons. The sequencing here drew on CD4+ or CD8+ T cells sorted from blood, taken in a trial of the OX40 agonist ivuxolimab. The receptors stem from an adult with an advanced solid tumor such as melanoma, head and neck, liver or kidney cancer.

The chain recombines TRBV7-2 with TRBJ2-3; D unclear. The CDR3 is 15 residues long. Trimming removed 1 base from V and 4 bases from J, with 12 bases in between. CDR1 is SGHTA and CDR2 is FQGNSA in the germline V gene. The chain's CDR3 is CASSLVESSADTQYF. The CDR3 DNA is TGTGCCAGCAGCTTAGTTGAAAGTAGTGCAGATACGCAGTATTTT.

The chain carries TRBV6-5 and TRBJ1-3, with D perhaps matching TRBD1 (6 bases). The germline V gene encodes CDR1 MNHEY and CDR2 SVGAGI. The V end lost 4 bases, the J end lost 2 bases, and 15 bases lay between the germline ends. The CDR3 totals 16 residues. CDR3 nucleotide sequence: TGTGCCAGCAGTTTCAACAGGGACTCAGCTGGAAACACCATATATTTT. Protein product: CASSFNRDSAGNTIYF.

This clone occurred once. The chain is built from TRBV4-1 and TRBJ2-5; D might be TRBD1 or TRBD2, each matching 7 bases. The V end lost 0 bases, the J end lost 7 bases, and 15 bases lay between the germline ends. Germline V lookup: CDR1 MGHRA, CDR2 YSYEKL. The CDR3 loop spans 15 amino acids. The CDR3 loop is CASSQEATGRGTQYF. Written as DNA, the CDR3 is TGCGCCAGCAGCCAAGAAGCGACAGGGAGGGGGACCCAGTACTTC.

The chain recombines TRBV15 with TRBJ1-2, with unresolved D. Germline V gene lookup returns CDR1 LNHNV and CDR2 YYDKDF (reference sequence). V gave up 5 bases and J gave up 3 bases, with 10 bases separating them. This CDR3 is 13 amino acids long. DNA of the CDR3: TGTGCCACCAGCCTAGGCGGGGACTATGGCTACACCTTC. This encodes CATSLGGDYGYTF.

The rearrangement joins TRBV5-1 to TRBJ2-3; 10 bases agree with TRBD2. Germline V gene data show CDR1 as SGHRS and CDR2 as YFSETQ. V was clipped by 0 bases and J by 14 bases; unmatched bases: 15. The CDR3 has 16 amino acids. CDR3 sequence reads: CASSLEVLAGGLLLYF. CDR3 coding DNA: TGCGCCAGCAGCTTGGAGGTGTTAGCGGGGGGCCTTCTCTTGTATTTT.

In this sample, this clone turned up once. This rearrangement joins TRBV11-1 to TRBJ2-3; 10 bases line up with TRBD1. From germline, CDR1 is SGHAT and CDR2 FQDESV (reference sequence). The CDR3 is 15 residues long. V lost 7 bases and J lost 4; bases outside the gene matches: 8. The CDR3 DNA reads TGTGCCAGCACAATGAGGACAGGGGGGCCAGATACGCAGTATTTT. The encoded protein is CASTMRTGGPDTQYF.

The V gene is TRBV20-1, the J gene TRBJ1-1; the D gene is possibly TRBD1 (6 bases). Trimming left V 7 bases short and J 1 base short, with 7 bases between. The CDR3 is 11 amino acids. CDR1 DFQATT and CDR2 SNEGSKA come from the germline V gene (reference sequence). CDR3 nucleotides: TGCAGTGGGGACACGAACACTGAAGCTTTCTTT. As protein: CSGDTNTEAFF.

The genes are TRBV5-4 and TRBJ2-1; TRBD2 matches 11 bases. CDR1 SGHNT and CDR2 YYREEE come from the germline V gene (reference sequence). The trim removed 4 bases at V and 0 bases at J, leaving 3 bases unmatched. The CDR3 has 16 amino acids. CDR3 DNA sequence: TGTGCCAGCAGCCATAGCGGGGGGGCCTCCTACAATGAGCAGTTCTTC. Protein sequence: CASSHSGGASYNEQFF.

J is TRBJ2-1 and V is TRBV28; D is ambiguous. Trimming took off 7 bases at V and 2 bases at J, with 9 bases between the two ends. The CDR3 contains 13 residues. Germline CDR1 and CDR2: MDHEN and SYDVKM. The CDR3 region is CASKGYTYNEQFF. The CDR3 region has the DNA TGTGCCAGCAAAGGGTATACCTACAATGAGCAGTTCTTC.

The chain carries TRBV7-8 and TRBJ2-7; 8 bases line up with TRBD2. Losses at the gene ends were 5 bases for V and 2 bases for J; bases not matched to a gene: 17. The CDR3 length is 18 residues. Germline V gene sequence: CDR1 SGHVS, CDR2 FQNEAQ. CDR3 residues: CASSPETGTRLKPYEQYF. In DNA, the CDR3 is TGTGCCAGCAGCCCGGAAACCGGGACTAGACTCAAACCCTACGAGCAGTACTTC.

The gene calls are TRBV7-8 and TRBJ1-1; D might be TRBD1 (6 bases). Germline-derived CDR1 and CDR2 are SGHVS and FQNEAQ. The CDR3 is made up of 14 amino acids. With 2 bases removed from V and 4 bases from J, the gap between germline ends came to 11 bases. The CDR3, as DNA: TGTGCCAGCAGCTTAAGGGGGGGGCCCACTGAAGCTTTCTTT. As protein: CASSLRGGPTEAFF.

This chain connects TRBV29-1 to TRBJ2-3; no clear D gene. V gave up 2 bases and J gave up 2 bases, with 8 bases separating them. The CDR3 covers 13 residues. Germline assignment: CDR1 SQVTM and CDR2 ANQGSEA. This CDR3 is CSVEYGNTDTQYF. The CDR3 nucleotides are TGCAGCGTTGAATATGGCAACACAGATACGCAGTATTTT.

V usage is TRBV29-1 and J usage is TRBJ1-1; a possible D gene is TRBD1 (5 bases). Trimming took off 7 bases at V and 4 bases at J, with 16 bases between the two ends. Per germline, CDR1 SQVTM and CDR2 ANQGSEA. The CDR3 sequence is 13 residues long. The chain's CDR3 is CSASPGRSTEAFF. CDR3 DNA sequence: TGCAGCGCATCCCCAGGGAGGAGCACTGAAGCTTTCTTT.

About this clone: Other DNA sequences of this sample code for an identical CDR3. The CDR3 region has the DNA TGCGCCAGCAGCTTGGAGGGAAATGAAAAACTGTTTTTT. Residues: CASSLEGNEKLFF. The chain is built from TRBV5-1 and TRBJ1-4; D uncertain. The length of the CDR3 is 13 residues. Trimming removed 0 bases at V and 5 bases at J, with 5 bases between. The germline CDR1 and CDR2 sequences are SGHRS and YFSETQ. The full variable domain, its missing parts supplied by reference TRBV5-1 and TRBJ1-4, is KAGVTQTPRYLIKTRGQQVTLSCSPISGHRSVSWYQQTPGQGLQFLFEYFSETQRNKGNFPGRFSGRQFSNSRSEMNVSTLELGDSALYLCASSLEGNEKLFFGSGTQLSVL.

This rearrangement joins TRBV30 to TRBJ2-7, with D perhaps TRBD1 (5 bases). The length of the CDR3 is 14 residues. Trimming cost V 3 bases and J 0 bases, with 12 bases left between them. Germline CDR1 is GTSNPN and CDR2 is SVGIG (reference sequence). The CDR3 here is CAWRTAPGSYEQYF. The CDR3 nucleotides read TGTGCCTGGAGGACAGCCCCGGGCTCCTACGAGCAGTACTTC.

The CDR3 loop reads CSVGATNEKLFF. The DNA for the CDR3 is TGCAGCGTTGGTGCAACTAATGAAAAACTGTTTTTT. The rearrangement uses TRBV29-1 and TRBJ1-4; D is unresolved. The CDR3 sequence is 12 residues long. The V end was cut by 4 bases, the J end by 0 bases, with 3 bases between. CDR1 SQVTM and CDR2 ANQGSEA come from the germline V gene.

V and J are TRBV9 and TRBJ2-3; TRBD2 matches 10 bases. J was trimmed by 2 bases and V by 2 bases; bases with no gene match: 11. The CDR3 is 18 residues long. Germline lookup yields CDR1 SGDLS and CDR2 YYNGEE. The CDR3 nucleotides read TGTGCCAGCAGCGTTGCAGCGGGGGGGCTCCCCCCCACAGATACGCAGTATTTT. Protein sequence: CASSVAAGGLPPTDTQYF.

The chain joins TRBV6-5 to TRBJ1-4, with D hard to call. This CDR3 comprises 11 residues. The germline CDR1 and CDR2 sequences are MNHEY and SVGAGI. V was clipped by 5 bases and J by 7 bases, with 5 bases between them. Here the CDR3 reads CASSDLEKLFF. CDR3 nucleotides: TGTGCCAGCAGTGACCTTGAAAAACTGTTTTTT.

This clone appeared once. The V and J genes are TRBV19 and TRBJ1-6; tentative D call: TRBD1 (6 bases). V lost 6 bases and J lost 1, with 10 bases in between. CDR3 length equals 15 residues. CDR1 and CDR2 from the germline V gene are LNHDA and SQIVND (reference sequence). The CDR3 protein is CASSRGTSYNSPLHF. The CDR3 coding sequence is TGTGCCAGTAGCAGGGGAACGTCCTATAATTCACCCCTCCACTTT.

This sequence joins TRBV7-6 and TRBJ1-1, with unresolved D. Germline V gives CDR1 SGHVS, CDR2 FNYEAQ. The V and J ends lost 1 base and 1 base respectively, with 7 bases between them. This CDR3 contains 14 residues. The CDR3 loop reads CASSLGPQNTEAFF. DNA of the CDR3: TGTGCCAGCAGCTTAGGTCCACAGAACACTGAAGCTTTCTTT. The whole variable domain, remainder taken from reference TRBV7-6 and TRBJ1-1, is GAGVSQSPRYKVTKRGQDVALRCDPISGHVSLYWYRQALGQGPEFLTYFNYEAQQDKSGLPNDRFSAERPEGSISTLTIQRTEQRDSAMYRCASSLGPQNTEAFFGQGTRLTVV.